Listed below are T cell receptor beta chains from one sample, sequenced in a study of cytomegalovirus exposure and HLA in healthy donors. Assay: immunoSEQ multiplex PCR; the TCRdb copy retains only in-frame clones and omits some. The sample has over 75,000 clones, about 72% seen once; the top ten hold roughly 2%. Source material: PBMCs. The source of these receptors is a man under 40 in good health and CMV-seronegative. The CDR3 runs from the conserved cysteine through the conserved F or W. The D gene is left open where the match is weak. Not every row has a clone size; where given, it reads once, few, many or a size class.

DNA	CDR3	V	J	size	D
TGCGCCAGCAGCTCTGGTCGGGATGCAACTAATGAAAAACTGTTTTTT	CASSSGRDATNEKLFF	TRBV5-1	TRBJ1-4	once	.
TGTGCCAGCAGCGTCCGGGACTTGACCTACGAGCAGTACTTC	CASSVRDLTYEQYF	TRBV7-8	TRBJ2-7	.	.
TGCGCCAGCAGCCATGGGACAGCGAACACTGAAGCTTTCTTT	CASSHGTANTEAFF	TRBV4-1	TRBJ1-1	.	TRBD1
TGTGCCAGCCAGACTAGCGGGGGGGTCCCCGGGGAGCTGTTTTTT	CASQTSGGVPGELFF	TRBV7-2	TRBJ2-2	once	TRBD2
TGTGCCAGCAGCTTAGACAGGGATTTTAAAAATGAGCAGTTCTTC	CASSLDRDFKNEQFF	TRBV7-9	TRBJ2-1	few	.
TGTGCCAGCAGTGAGGACTTGAACACTGAAGCTTTCTTT	CASSEDLNTEAFF	TRBV6-5	TRBJ1-1	.	.
TGTGCCAGCAGCTCGACAGGGCGCAATCAGCCCCAGCATTTT	CASSSTGRNQPQHF	TRBV7-9	TRBJ1-5	.	TRBD1
TGTGCCAGCAGCCTCGGGCAGGGAGAGACCCAGTACTTC	CASSLGQGETQYF	TRBV5-6	TRBJ2-5	once	.
TGCGCCAGCAGCCAAGATGTCAGGGATCAGCCCCAGCATTTT	CASSQDVRDQPQHF	TRBV4-1	TRBJ1-5	.	.
TGCTCCAGCAGCCTGACCGGGACTAGTCGGGAGACCCAGTACTTC	CSSSLTGTSRETQYF	TRBV4-3	TRBJ2-5	.	TRBD2
TGTGCCAGCAAGTCGGGCGGGGTCTATGGCTACACCTTC	CASKSGGVYGYTF	TRBV13	TRBJ1-2	.	.
TGTGCCAGCAGCCATGGGACGGGGACATACATGCAGCCCCAGCATTTT	CASSHGTGTYMQPQHF	TRBV28	TRBJ1-5	.	.
TGTGCCAGCAGTTTATCTGTAGGGAGCACTGAAGCTTTCTTT	CASSLSVGSTEAFF	TRBV28	TRBJ1-1	few	.
TGCGCCAGCAGCTCGGGACAGAACTATGGCTACACCTTC	CASSSGQNYGYTF	TRBV4-1	TRBJ1-2	.	TRBD1
TGCGCCAGCAGCTTGGAGGGACAGGGGGCTTCTGGCTACACCTTC	CASSLEGQGASGYTF	TRBV5-1	TRBJ1-2	once	TRBD1
TGTGCCAGCAGCCCGCGACTAGCGGGAAACAATGAGCAGTTCTTC	CASSPRLAGNNEQFF	TRBV7-6	TRBJ2-1	.	TRBD2
TGTGCCAGCAGCTTAAGTGGGGCCCCCTACGAGCAGTACTTC	CASSLSGAPYEQYF	TRBV7-9	TRBJ2-7	once	.
TGTGCCAGCAGTTTCCAGGGGAGCCAGCCCCAGCATTTT	CASSFQGSQPQHF	TRBV27	TRBJ1-5	.	.
TGTGCCAGCAGCCCCAGGGGGAGGACAGGGACTGTAGCTTTCTTT	CASSPRGRTGTVAFF	TRBV7-2	TRBJ1-1	.	TRBD1
TGTACCTGGGACAGGGGGCTGCCAATGAACACTGAAGCTTTCTTT	CTWDRGLPMNTEAFF	TRBV30	TRBJ1-1	.	TRBD1
TGCGCCAGCAGTGAGTCGAGCGGCCAGCTTTACGAGCAGTACTTC	CASSESSGQLYEQYF	TRBV10-1	TRBJ2-7	.	.
TGCGCCAGCAGCCAACGACAGGGGGTGGATGGCTACACCTTC	CASSQRQGVDGYTF	TRBV4-1	TRBJ1-2	.	TRBD1
TGCGCCAGCAGCTTGGGCGGGGATACCTCTTACGAGCAGTACTTC	CASSLGGDTSYEQYF	TRBV5-1	TRBJ2-7	.	.
TGTGCCAGCAGCCAAGACTCGAAGTCAGGGTTCAGCTACACCTTC	CASSQDSKSGFSYTF	TRBV4-2	TRBJ1-2	.	.
TGCGCCAGCAGCTTTCTTAGCGGGAGTGACACCGGGGAGCTGTTTTTT	CASSFLSGSDTGELFF	TRBV5-1	TRBJ2-2	.	TRBD2
TGTGCCAGCAGCTTAACAGGGGGAAAGGGCACTGAAGCTTTCTTT	CASSLTGGKGTEAFF	TRBV7-3	TRBJ1-1	.	.
TGTGCCAGCAGAGAGGCAGGGGGCACTGAAGCTTTCTTT	CASREAGGTEAFF	TRBV9	TRBJ1-1	.	TRBD1
TGTGCCAGCAGCTCACGACAGGGTCGGGAAGCTTTCTTT	CASSSRQGREAFF	TRBV7-2	TRBJ1-1	.	TRBD1
TGTGCCAGCAGTTTATCGCCGGGGGGTCGCACAGATACGCAGTATTTT	CASSLSPGGRTDTQYF	TRBV27	TRBJ2-3	few	TRBD2
TGTGCCAGCAGCCCGGAACTAGCGGAGATCTACAATGAGCAGTTCTTC	CASSPELAEIYNEQFF	TRBV7-9	TRBJ2-1	.	TRBD2
TGTGCCAGCAGCGTAGAGGGGAGCAATCAGCCCCAGCATTTT	CASSVEGSNQPQHF	TRBV9	TRBJ1-5	.	.
TGTGCCTGGAGTGCACAGGGTTACGAGCAGTACTTC	CAWSAQGYEQYF	TRBV30	TRBJ2-7	.	.
TGTGCCAGCAGTTTTTATTTCGGTTTGGGGCAGCCAAGGGTTCCTAGCAATCAGCCCCAGCATTTT	CASSFYFGLGQPRVPSNQPQHF	TRBV28	TRBJ1-5	.	.
TGTGCCAGCAGTGCTCTCGGGGGTGACTATGGCTACACCTTC	CASSALGGDYGYTF	TRBV25-1	TRBJ1-2	.	.
TGCGCCAGCAGCTTGGGGGACAGGGACTATGGCTACACCTTC	CASSLGDRDYGYTF	TRBV5-1	TRBJ1-2	once	TRBD1
TGTGCCAGCAGCTTGGGTGACAGGGGAGTGCGGGAGCAGTACTTC	CASSLGDRGVREQYF	TRBV7-2	TRBJ2-7	.	TRBD1
TGTGCCAGCAGCCCTTCGGGACTAGCGGGAGTGCAGGCCCAGTACTTC	CASSPSGLAGVQAQYF	TRBV28	TRBJ2-5	few	TRBD2
TGTGCTAGTCGTAGAGTAGGGGACAATGAGCAGTTCTTC	CASRRVGDNEQFF	TRBV12-5	TRBJ2-1	.	.
TGCGCCAGCAGCCGGGACAGGGGCCCTGGAAACACCATATATTTT	CASSRDRGPGNTIYF	TRBV5-1	TRBJ1-3	.	TRBD1
TGTGCCAGCAGTGTAATACTAGCTACCACAGATACGCAGTATTTT	CASSVILATTDTQYF	TRBV28	TRBJ2-3	few	.
TGCGCCAGCAGCCAAGAATTGGCGGGGGGGAACTACAATGAGCAGTTCTTC	CASSQELAGGNYNEQFF	TRBV4-3	TRBJ2-1	.	TRBD2